The clone carrying this TCR beta chain was detected many times. The antigen remains undetermined. Construction of the TCR beta libraries employed iRepertoire HTBI primers in conjunction with Arm-PCR of CDR3 regions. TCRdb re-called the multiplex PCR reads with MiXCR, one entry per CDR3 protein. The sample yields 550,000 to 700,000 distinct CDR3 sequences, about 16% seen once. Sample time point: newly diagnosed GD, antithyroid drugs for less than 3 months. PBMCs provided the RNA from which the TCR library was made. Nine milliliters of peripheral blood were drawn into EDTA tubes. These data are taken from a study of regulatory T cells in long-lasting Graves disease. Overall study results and limits: Patients with persistent Graves' had lower TCR diversity than newly diagnosed patients.

The V gene's germline CDR1 is SGHTA and CDR2 FQGTGA. The CDR3 has 16 amino acids. V gave up 2 bases and J gave up 4 bases, with 16 bases separating them. These same data were also listed under a study on T cells in Graves' hyperthyroidism and ophthalmopathy. As that report states: TCR CDR3 underwent first-round RT-PCR with the HTBI primer set.

This TCR came from a man in his late teens or twenties with Graves disease. The sample in question was peripheral blood mononuclear cells (PBMCs), obtained at new diagnosis, from a patient treated with antithyroid drugs. The J gene is TRBJ2-3, the V gene TRBV7-3; D is unresolved. The CDR3 bases are TGTGCCAGCAGCTTAGGTGTCGGATCGAAACCAGATACGCAGTATTTT. Protein sequence: CASSLGVGSKPDTQYF.